This T cell receptor beta chain came from a study of blood T cell repertoires in COVID-19. In the study overall: Sites across the United States, Italy and Spain contributed samples from acute and convalescent COVID-19.

Recovery among Cohort 3 donors was established by two negative PCRs, clearance, or symptom resolution. This CDR3 has 15 residues. CDR1 MNHEY and CDR2 SMNVEV come from the germline V gene (reference sequence). V was trimmed by 5 bases and J by 8 bases, leaving 16 bases between them. In the original analysis: By means of reference gene primer amplification, nucleated cell counts were estimated. Method: immunoSEQ multiplex PCR; TCRdb's copy keeps in-frame clones and lacks some. That table furnishes V, J and clone size, whereas the DNA furnished D and trimming. The sample has about 130,000 clones, around four fifths seen once.

This TCR was recovered from a man aged 25-40 years who had recovered from COVID-19. The sequencing input was PBMCs or T cells enriched from blood (not recorded which). The V and J genes are TRBV27 and TRBJ1-6, with D maybe TRBD1 (6 bases). DNA for the CDR3: TGTGCCAGCAGTAATGGGGGCACGGCCTATTCACCCCTCCACTTT. This gives the protein CASSNGGTAYSPLHF.